Presented here are 31 T cell receptor beta chains from one specimen sequenced in a study of shared clonotypes between healthy human individuals. Naivety among CD8 cells was defined by CD45RO negativity and positive CCR7 selection, thereby excluding terminally differentiated effector memory CD45RA+ cells. Assay used: immunoSEQ multiplex PCR; TCRdb lists only in-frame clones, some missing. The sample records more than 2 million clones, approximately 95% being singletons. Source material: naive CD8+ T cells sorted from blood. The receptors come from a man younger than 35 in good health.

The chain is built from TRBV5-1 and TRBJ2-1; D is uncertain. V was pared by 3 bases and J by 0 bases, with 10 bases between. Germline V gives CDR1 SGHRS, CDR2 YFSETQ. CDR3 length: 15 residues. The DNA of the CDR3 is TGCGCCAGCAGCTCCGAAATCAGCTCCTACAATGAGCAGTTCTTC. This encodes CASSSEISSYNEQFF.

The rearrangement links TRBV10-2 to TRBJ1-2; the D is unclear. Trimming took off 3 bases at V and 1 base at J, with 6 bases between the two ends. The germline gives CDR1 WSHSY, CDR2 SAAADI. The CDR3 contains 13 residues. CDR3 in DNA: TGCGCCAGCAGTGATTTTAATAACTATGGCTACACCTTC. Its protein is CASSDFNNYGYTF.

The chain combines TRBV7-8 with TRBJ2-3; TRBD2 agrees at 7 bases. J gave up 2 bases and V 3 bases, and 11 bases lay outside the gene matches. From germline, CDR1 is SGHVS and CDR2 FQNEAQ. The CDR3 contains 17 residues. The CDR3 bases are TGTGCCAGCAGCTTGTGGGCAAGCGGGGATATCACAGATACGCAGTATTTT. It encodes CASSLWASGDITDTQYF.

V gene TRBV2 combines with J gene TRBJ2-3, with 8 nucleotides matching TRBD1. Germline V gene sequence: CDR1 SNHLY, CDR2 FYNNEI. After removal of 10 bases from V and 1 base from J, the junction contained 7 bases not matched to a gene. This CDR3 has 14 amino acids. The CDR3 DNA follows: TGTGCCACCTGGGAGACAGGGGGCACAGATACGCAGTATTTT. Amino acids: CATWETGGTDTQYF.

The chain couples TRBV7-3 to TRBJ2-3; 8 nucleotides agree with TRBD2. The CDR3 spans 15 residues. The germline gives CDR1 SGHTA, CDR2 FQGTGA. Trimming at V came to 0 bases and at J to 4 bases, leaving 3 bases not matched to a gene. The CDR3 nucleotides read TGTGCCAGCAGCTTAACGTCGGGAGGGCCAGATACGCAGTATTTT. This codes for CASSLTSGGPDTQYF. Variable domain in full (rest from reference TRBV7-3 and TRBJ2-3): GAGVSQTPSNKVTEKGKYVELRCDPISGHTALYWYRQSLGQGPEFLIYFQGTGAADDSGLPNDRFFAVRPEGSVSTLKIQRTERGDSAVYLCASSLTSGGPDTQYFGPGTRLTVL.

V is TRBV14 and J is TRBJ1-6; D may be TRBD1 (5 bases). The V end was cut by 8 bases, the J end by 10 bases, with 15 bases between. Germline V gene sequence: CDR1 SGHDN, CDR2 FVKESK. The length of the CDR3 is 13 residues. The CDR3 sequence is CASGEGYGSPLHF. DNA of the CDR3: TGTGCCAGCGGAGAGGGGTATGGATCACCCCTCCACTTT.

J is TRBJ2-2 and V is TRBV11-2, with TRBD1 as a possible D gene (6 bases). Deletions cut 5 bases from V and 3 bases from J, with 16 bases between. The CDR3 spans 16 residues. Germline V gene data show CDR1 as SGHAT and CDR2 as FQNNGV. CDR3 sequence (DNA): TGTGCCAGCAGCCCCTGGACAGTGCCTGACACCGGGGAGCTGTTTTTT. It is translated as CASSPWTVPDTGELFF.

This clone was observed a single time. The same CDR3 is also encoded by other DNA sequences in this sample. The gene calls are TRBV2 and TRBJ2-7; D gene ambiguous. Between the trimmed V and J ends, which lost 1 base and 2 bases, there was a span of 9 bases. The CDR3 contains 14 residues. From germline, CDR1 is SNHLY and CDR2 FYNNEI. In DNA form, the CDR3 reads TGTGCCAGCAGTGAAGGGTTGGCAGCCTACGAGCAGTACTTC. Its protein is CASSEGLAAYEQYF.

A remark on this clone: The sample has other DNA sequences that encode this CDR3 too. This rearrangement joins TRBV5-6 to TRBJ2-7; 8 bases map to TRBD1. V was pared by 4 bases and J by 1 base, with 4 bases of the junction left unmatched. CDR1 is SGHDT, CDR2 YYEEEE, per germline. The CDR3 runs to 14 residues. The CDR3 region has the DNA TGTGCCAGCAGCACCGGACAGGGTTCCTACGAGCAGTACTTC. Translated: CASSTGQGSYEQYF.

The chain is built from TRBV2 and TRBJ2-1; unclear D gene. V was trimmed by 8 bases and J by 6 bases, leaving 8 bases between them. This CDR3 has 11 residues. Germline V gene sequence: CDR1 SNHLY, CDR2 FYNNEI. CDR3 sequence reads: CASGWVNEQFF. CDR3 sequence (DNA): TGTGCCAGCGGGTGGGTCAATGAGCAGTTCTTC.

About this clone itself: The sample contains more than one DNA sequence encoding this CDR3. The chain has TRBV9 and TRBJ2-3; D is possibly TRBD2 (5 bases). This CDR3 is 12 amino acids long. In germline, CDR1 is SGDLS, CDR2 YYNGEE. Trimming removed 2 bases from V and 6 bases from J, with 7 bases in between. Here the CDR3 DNA reads TGTGCCAGCAGCGTGGGGAGTGATACGCAGTATTTT. Amino acids: CASSVGSDTQYF.

The chain uses TRBV29-1 and TRBJ2-2; 8 bases align to TRBD2. V shed 4 bases, J shed 4 bases, and the junction held 8 bases outside the gene matches. Germline values: CDR1 SQVTM, CDR2 ANQGSEA. This CDR3 is built from 15 residues. CDR3 DNA sequence: TGCAGCGTTGGCCAAGCGGGAGATTCCACCGGGGAGCTGTTTTTT. Translating it yields CSVGQAGDSTGELFF.

Note on this clone: Other nucleotide sequences in the sample specify the same CDR3. The V call is TRBV10-2, the J call TRBJ2-7; a possible D gene is TRBD1 (5 bases). Germline CDR1 is WSHSY and CDR2 is SAAADI. V lost 5 bases to trimming and J lost 4 bases, with 6 bases between them. The CDR3 runs 11 residues. The CDR3 coding sequence is TGCGCCAGCAGTCCAGGGTACGAGCAGTACTTC. This gives the protein CASSPGYEQYF.

This clone is a singleton in its sample. The V and J genes are TRBV5-1 and TRBJ2-7; D not certain. V gave up 0 bases and J gave up 3 bases, with 4 bases separating them. Per the germline V gene, CDR1 is SGHRS and CDR2 is YFSETQ. The CDR3 has 12 amino acids. The CDR3 here is CASSLGRYEQYF. DNA of the CDR3: TGCGCCAGCAGCTTGGGTCGCTACGAGCAGTACTTC.

The rearrangement joins TRBV7-2 to TRBJ2-7, with unresolved D. This CDR3 spans 13 amino acids. Germline loops: CDR1 SGHTA, CDR2 FQGNSA. The V gene lost 2 bases and the J gene lost 0 bases, with 5 bases spanning the gap. The DNA for the CDR3 is TGTGCCAGCAGCTTATTGGACTCCTACGAGCAGTACTTC. It codes for CASSLLDSYEQYF.

The J gene is TRBJ1-3, the V gene TRBV28; TRBD1 might be the D (6 bases). V was pared by 3 bases and J by 4 bases, with 10 bases between. The CDR3 length is 14 residues. Germline-derived CDR1 and CDR2 are MDHEN and SYDVKM. The CDR3 reads CASSFPGVGNTIYF. Written as DNA, the CDR3 is TGTGCCAGCAGTTTCCCAGGGGTAGGAAACACCATATATTTT.

The rearrangement joins TRBV5-1 to TRBJ2-7; D is possibly TRBD1 or TRBD2 (5 bases each). CDR3 length equals 15 residues. In germline, CDR1 is SGHRS, CDR2 YFSETQ. Trimming shortened V by 0 bases and J by 1 base, and 11 bases separated the two germline ends. CDR3 sequence (DNA): TGCGCCAGCAGCTTGGGGGGGAGTCAGTCCTACGAGCAGTACTTC. Translating gives CASSLGGSQSYEQYF.

This clone occurred once. The chain combines TRBV6-6 with TRBJ1-3, with unresolved D. Germline CDR1 reads MNHNY; CDR2 reads SVGAGI (reference sequence). The V gene lost 2 bases and the J gene lost 3 bases, with 8 bases spanning the gap. The CDR3 loop spans 14 amino acids. The CDR3: CASSYGASGNTIYF. The CDR3 region has the DNA TGTGCCAGCAGTTACGGCGCCAGTGGAAACACCATATATTTT.

The chain recombines TRBV7-9 with TRBJ1-2, with a weak D call TRBD1 (5 bases). Looked up from germline, CDR1 is SEHNR and CDR2 is FQNEAQ (reference sequence). The ends were cut back, 11 bases at V and 4 bases at J, with 26 bases in the middle. This CDR3 region has 16 residues. The CDR3 nucleotides read TGTGCCGCGGGAGGCCAGGGTGGTGCCTTGCCCTATGGCTACACCTTC. Translation gives CAAGGQGGALPYGYTF.

V and J are TRBV27 and TRBJ1-2, with TRBD1 identical over 10 bases. The CDR3 consists of 14 residues. Germline CDR1 and CDR2: MNHEY and SMNVEV (reference sequence). Germline trimming cut 4 bases from V and 6 bases from J; bases unmatched to any gene: 5. In DNA form, the CDR3 reads TGTGCCAGCAGTTCTGGACAGGGGGGGGATGGCTACACCTTC. Translated, it gives CASSSGQGGDGYTF.

V is TRBV7-2 and J is TRBJ2-2, with a possible D match to TRBD1 (5 bases). V lost 1 base, J lost 6 bases, and 12 bases lay in between. The CDR3 is 15 residues long. Looked up from germline, CDR1 is SGHTA and CDR2 is FQGNSA. This chain's CDR3 is CASSLGERQSGELFF. The DNA of the CDR3 is TGTGCCAGCAGCTTAGGAGAGAGACAGTCCGGGGAGCTGTTTTTT.

The V call is TRBV19, the J call TRBJ1-1; D gene ambiguous. The germline V and J ends were trimmed by 10 bases and 1 base, with 13 bases remaining between them. Germline V CDR1 and CDR2: LNHDA, SQIVND (reference sequence). CDR3 size: 13 residues. The CDR3 reads CATTPWGNTEAFF. CDR3 DNA: TGTGCCACTACCCCCTGGGGGAACACTGAAGCTTTCTTT.

This clone was observed a single time. The chain has TRBV27 and TRBJ2-7; 11 positions match TRBD2. With 2 bases clipped from V and 0 bases from J, the junction kept 9 bases outside the gene matches. CDR1 is MNHEY and CDR2 is SMNVEV in the germline V gene (reference sequence). CDR3 size: 18 residues. DNA of the CDR3: TGTGCCAGCAGTTTAAGGGGACTAGCGGCCTCCAGCTCCTACGAGCAGTACTTC. Protein product: CASSLRGLAASSSYEQYF.

A few counts support this clone. The chain links TRBV27 to TRBJ2-7, with D unresolved. In germline, CDR1 is MNHEY, CDR2 SMNVEV (reference sequence). The CDR3 sequence is 17 residues long. V lost 3 bases and J 5 bases, leaving 23 bases between the germline ends. CDR3 residues: CASSFEAFYLNKNEQYF. The CDR3 coding sequence is TGTGCCAGCAGTTTCGAGGCCTTTTACCTTAACAAAAACGAGCAGTACTTC.

To note about this clone: At one end, the junction sequence differs from germline, possibly due to a read error. This chain uses TRBV4-1 with TRBJ1-3; 7 bases are shared with TRBD1. There are 16 residues in the CDR3. Germline CDR1 is MGHRA and CDR2 is YSYEKL. The CDR3 sequence is CAGSQTTGFSGNTIYF. In nucleotides, the CDR3 is TGCGCCGGCAGCCAAACGACAGGGTTCTCTGGAAACACCATATATTTT.

This rearrangement joins TRBV6-1 to TRBJ1-1; D call uncertain. This CDR3 region has 13 residues. CDR1 MNHNS and CDR2 SASEGT come from the germline V gene. V was shortened by 2 bases and J by 0 bases, with 4 bases between the two germline ends. CDR3 sequence reads: CASSERLNTEAFF. CDR3 coding DNA: TGTGCCAGCAGTGAAAGGTTGAACACTGAAGCTTTCTTT.

This rearrangement joins TRBV6-5 to TRBJ2-5; TRBD2 matches 12 bases. The CDR3 is 15 amino acids. Germline CDR1 and CDR2: MNHEY and SVGAGI. V shed 4 bases, J shed 4 bases, and the junction held 4 bases outside the gene matches. In nucleotides, the CDR3 is TGTGCCAGCAGTTTGACTAGCGGGAGTTCAGAGACCCAGTACTTC. This encodes CASSLTSGSSETQYF.

In this sample, this clone turned up once. The chain couples TRBV7-6 to TRBJ2-3; D unresolved. This CDR3 contains 15 residues. V shed 1 base and J shed 1 base, with 9 bases lying between them. The germline V gene encodes CDR1 SGHVS and CDR2 FNYEAQ. The CDR3 DNA sequence: TGTGCCAGCAGCTTAGAGGCTGAGGGCACAGATACGCAGTATTTT. As protein: CASSLEAEGTDTQYF.

In the case of this clone: The same CDR3 can be traced to other DNA sequences in this sample. The genes are TRBV9 and TRBJ1-5; D uncertain. The V gene's germline CDR1 is SGDLS and CDR2 YYNGEE. There are 15 residues in the CDR3. V was trimmed by 0 bases and J by 0 bases, leaving 7 bases between them. This CDR3 reads CASSVGGNSNQPQHF. The DNA for the CDR3 is TGTGCCAGCAGCGTAGGAGGGAATAGCAATCAGCCCCAGCATTTT.

The CDR3 is CSVELVGTGQETQYF. Written as DNA, the CDR3 is TGCAGCGTTGAATTGGTGGGGACGGGCCAAGAGACCCAGTACTTC. The rearrangement uses TRBV29-1 and TRBJ2-5, with D perhaps matching TRBD1 or TRBD2 (5 bases each). CDR1 and CDR2 from the germline V gene are SQVTM and ANQGSEA. With 2 bases removed from V and 1 base from J, the gap between germline ends came to 14 bases. The CDR3 runs 15 residues.

V is TRBV6-1 and J is TRBJ1-6, with D uncertain. Trimming took off 3 bases at V and 7 bases at J, with 10 bases between the two ends. The V gene's germline CDR1 is MNHNS and CDR2 SASEGT. This CDR3 is 14 amino acids long. DNA for the CDR3: TGTGCCAGCAGTGAGGTGTCCTGGAATTCACCCCTCCACTTT. It codes for CASSEVSWNSPLHF.